This T cell receptor beta chain stems from a study of blood T cell repertoires in COVID-19. Overall study context: The study drew acute and convalescent COVID-19 samples from the United States, Italy and Spain. T cells, B-cell-depleted T cells, or PBMCs provided the cDNA or gDNA that served as material.

V lost 1 base, J lost 2 bases, and 9 bases lay in between. The CDR3 is 15 amino acids. Germline loops: CDR1 SGHVS, CDR2 FQNEAQ. The table came from immunoSEQ multiplex PCR; TCRdb's copy has only in-frame clones and leaves some out. Of 300,000 or so clones in the sample, 85% were seen once. Specimen: peripheral blood. The rearrangement links TRBV7-8 to TRBJ1-5; the D is unclear. This clonotype was sampled from a woman between 50 and 59 years old with active or convalescent COVID-19. CDR3 DNA sequence: TGTGCCAGCAGCTTAGACCAACATGGCAATCAGCCCCAGCATTTT. Its protein product is CASSLDQHGNQPQHF.